These 29 T cell receptor beta chains came from one sample sequenced in a study of low-dose radiotherapy and immunotherapy resistance in tumors. Priming of first-strand cDNA relied on TRAV- and TRBV-specific primers (covering alpha and beta chains). TCR amplification ran 20 PCR cycles using constant-region and V-primer adapter primers. TCRdb processed the reads anew with MiXCR; each CDR3 protein has one entry. The data show 85,000 to 95,000 distinct CDR3 sequences, approximately 22% seen once. Time point here: after trial treatment. Treatment here: LDRT plus nivolumab, ipilimumab, low-dose cyclophosphamide and aspirin (RACIN trial). The source material was PBMCs, sampled after low-dose radiotherapy plus immunotherapy. Receptor source: a female donor with ovarian cancer.

Ten or more counts support this clonotype. V and J are TRBV29-1 and TRBJ1-1; the D is unclear. V was clipped by 0 bases and J by 9 bases, with 14 bases between them. The germline V gene has CDR1 SQVTM and CDR2 ANQGSEA. The CDR3 consists of 13 residues. CDR3 protein: CSVEERLAGKAFF. In DNA form, the CDR3 reads TGCAGCGTTGAAGAAAGGTTGGCAGGAAAAGCTTTCTTT.

This clonotype was detected many times. The chain employs TRBV7-3 and TRBJ2-3; D remains ambiguous. Trimming shortened V by 1 base and J by 5 bases, and 10 bases separated the two germline ends. Germline CDR1 reads SGHTA; CDR2 reads FQGTGA. The CDR3 is made up of 14 amino acids. The CDR3 sequence is CASSLSPVLDTQYF. CDR3 sequence (DNA): TGTGCCAGCAGCTTAAGTCCCGTATTAGATACGCAGTATTTT.

This clonotype was recorded many times. The V and J genes are TRBV5-4 and TRBJ2-1; 7 bases are shared with TRBD2. Germline values: CDR1 SGHNT, CDR2 YYREEE (reference sequence). V shed 4 bases, J shed 3 bases, and the junction held 7 bases outside the gene matches. The CDR3 runs 15 residues. As DNA, the CDR3 is TGTGCCAGCAGCCGACCAACTAGCGACTACAATGAGCAGTTCTTC. Translated, it gives CASSRPTSDYNEQFF.

Worth noting for this clonotype: A far larger clone is a single base away, which makes a read error likely. The chain combines TRBV6-1 with TRBJ2-5, with TRBD1 matching over 7 bases. This CDR3 region has 14 residues. Germline CDR1 and CDR2: MNHNS and SASEGT. The CDR3 is CAISLDRARETQYF. DNA for the CDR3: TGTGCCATCAGTTTAGACAGGGCCCGAGAGACCCAGTACTTC.

This clonotype was observed many times. The chain couples TRBV20-1 to TRBJ2-1; TRBD2 matches at 16 bases. The V gene's germline CDR1 is DFQATT and CDR2 SNEGSKA (reference sequence). V lost 3 bases to trimming and J lost 5 bases; unmatched junction nucleotides: 4. The CDR3 contains 16 residues. CDR3: CSASGTSGGANNEQFF. CDR3 bases: TGCAGTGCTAGTGGGACTAGCGGGGGGGCGAACAATGAGCAGTTCTTC.

The rearrangement uses TRBV20-1 and TRBJ1-1, with D possibly TRBD1 on 5 matching bases. Germline V lookup: CDR1 DFQATT, CDR2 SNEGSKA (reference sequence). CDR3 length: 18 amino acids. Trimming removed 2 bases at V and 2 bases at J, with 24 bases between. The CDR3: CSARTNRRGGLENTEAFF. The CDR3, as DNA: TGCAGTGCTAGAACAAATCGGAGGGGTGGCCTGGAAAACACTGAAGCTTTCTTT.

Many counts were recorded for this clonotype. J is TRBJ2-1 and V is TRBV5-4; 13 nucleotides match TRBD2. Germline V gene sequence: CDR1 SGHNT, CDR2 YYREEE (reference sequence). The CDR3 has 16 residues. Trimming took 4 bases from V and 4 from J; bases not matched to a gene: 5. CDR3 amino acids: CASSPGLAGMYNEQFF. The CDR3 coding sequence is TGTGCCAGCAGCCCGGGACTAGCGGGGATGTACAATGAGCAGTTCTTC. Full variable domain (rest looked up from reference TRBV5-4 and TRBJ2-1): ETGVTQSPTHLIKTRGQQVTLRCSSQSGHNTVSWYQQALGQGPQFIFQYYREEENGRGNFPPRFSGLQFPNYSSELNVNALELDDSALYLCASSPGLAGMYNEQFFGPGTRLTVL.

This clonotype was counted at least ten times. The chain recombines TRBV28 with TRBJ1-3; D is ambiguous. Trimming took off 5 bases at V and 9 bases at J, with 8 bases between the two ends. Germline lookup yields CDR1 MDHEN and CDR2 SYDVKM. CDR3 size: 11 residues. In DNA, the CDR3 is TGTGCCAGCAGTAGCCCCCCCACCATATATTTT. It translates to CASSSPPTIYF.

The CDR3 protein is CASSETNYGYTF. The CDR3, as DNA: TGTGCCAGCAGTGAGACTAACTATGGCTACACCTTC. J is TRBJ1-2 and V is TRBV12-3 or TRBV12-4; D is unresolved. This CDR3 spans 12 amino acids. V gave up 5 bases and J gave up 0 bases, with 4 bases separating them.

This clonotype was counted at least ten times. The chain is built from TRBV7-2 and TRBJ2-3; D remains ambiguous. CDR1 is SGHTA, CDR2 FQGNSA, per germline. V was shortened by 0 bases and J by 5 bases, with 6 bases between the two germline ends. This CDR3 is 13 amino acids long. CDR3 DNA sequence: TGTGCCAGCAGCTTAGCCCCGGTAGATACGCAGTATTTT. This codes for CASSLAPVDTQYF. Drawing the rest from reference TRBV7-2 and TRBJ2-3, the complete variable domain is GAGVSQSPSNKVTEKGKDVELRCDPISGHTALYWYRQSLGQGLEFLIYFQGNSAPDKSGLPSDRFSAERTGGSVSTLTIQRTQQEDSAVYLCASSLAPVDTQYFGPGTRLTVL.

This clonotype was seen many times. The rearrangement joins TRBV19 to TRBJ2-1; 14 nucleotides agree with TRBD2. Trimming at V came to 9 bases and at J to 6 bases, leaving 7 bases not matched to a gene. This CDR3 region has 15 residues. From germline, CDR1 is LNHDA and CDR2 SQIVND (reference sequence). The CDR3 DNA follows: TGTGCCAGCAGGACTAGCGGGAGGCCGGGCAATGAGCAGTTCTTC. This translates into CASRTSGRPGNEQFF.

As for this clonotype: This is likely an artifact of a read error, given a far larger clone one base away. The J gene is TRBJ2-1, the V gene TRBV28; D gene ambiguous. Trimming took off 2 bases at V and 10 bases at J, with 12 bases between the two ends. CDR1 and CDR2 (germline): MDHEN, SYDVKM. CDR3 length: 13 amino acids. CDR3 region: CASSLAAGYEQFF. In nucleotides, the CDR3 is TGTGCCAGCAGTTTAGCTGCTGGATACGAGCAGTTCTTC. Looking up the rest from reference TRBV28 and TRBJ2-1 gives the full variable domain: DVKVTQSSRYLVKRTGEKVFLECVQDMDHENMFWYRQDPGLGLRLIYFSYDVKMKEKGDIPEGYSVSREKKERFSLILESASTNQTSMYLCASSLAAGYEQFFGPGTRLTVL.

This clonotype came up many times. The chain links TRBV28 to TRBJ1-1; 7 positions agree with TRBD1. The CDR3 is 14 residues long. J lost 4 bases, V lost 7 bases, and 9 bases had no gene match. Germline-derived CDR1 and CDR2 are MDHEN and SYDVKM. CDR3 sequence: CASTPGGRGTEAFF. The CDR3 region has the DNA TGTGCCAGCACCCCAGGGGGGAGAGGCACTGAAGCTTTCTTT.

The table lists this clonotype with many counts. V usage is TRBV20-1 and J usage is TRBJ2-7, with 9 bases lining up with TRBD1. CDR3 size: 12 residues. J was trimmed by 3 bases and V by 7 bases; bases with no gene match: 4. Per germline, CDR1 DFQATT and CDR2 SNEGSKA (reference sequence). The CDR3 is CSGGTGNYEQYF. The CDR3 DNA is TGCAGTGGTGGGACAGGGAACTACGAGCAGTACTTC.

This chain uses TRBV12-3 or TRBV12-4 with TRBJ1-6; the match to TRBD1 covers 8 bases. The CDR3 sequence is 13 residues long. V shed 8 bases, J shed 11 bases, and the junction held 8 bases outside the gene matches. This chain's CDR3 is CASDDRGGTPLHF. The CDR3 DNA sequence: TGTGCCAGCGACGACAGGGGAGGAACACCCCTCCACTTT.

This clonotype was seen repeatedly, ten times or more. The V and J genes are TRBV6-2 or TRBV6-3 and TRBJ1-4, with a possible D match to TRBD1 (5 bases). There are 14 residues in the CDR3. V was pared by 4 bases and J by 4 bases, with 10 bases between. The germline V gene has CDR1 MNHEY and CDR2 SVGEGT. The CDR3 here is CASSLTANNEKLFF. The CDR3 DNA is TGTGCCAGCAGTTTGACAGCGAATAATGAAAAACTGTTTTTT.

The CDR3 bases are TGTGCCAGCAGCCAAGAGAGTGGAGCCAATCAGCCCCAGCATTTT. Protein product: CASSQESGANQPQHF. The V call is TRBV3-1, the J call TRBJ1-5, with D unclear. Germline V CDR1 and CDR2: LGHDT, YNNKEL (reference sequence). The CDR3 runs 15 residues. V lost 0 bases to trimming and J lost 3 bases, with 9 bases between them. The variable domain in full, completed from reference TRBV3-1 and TRBJ1-5, reads DTAVSQTPKYLVTQMGNDKSIKCEQNLGHDTMYWYKQDSKKFLKIMFSYNNKELIINETVPNRFSPKSPDKAHLNLHINSLELGDSAVYFCASSQESGANQPQHFGDGTRLSIL.

This clonotype came up many times. This chain connects TRBV7-9 to TRBJ2-7; 7 nucleotides match TRBD2. CDR1 SEHNR and CDR2 FQNEAQ come from the germline V gene (reference sequence). CDR3 length equals 15 residues. With 1 base clipped from V and 7 bases from J, the junction kept 10 bases outside the gene matches. DNA for the CDR3: TGTGCCAGCAGCTTAGTATTAGCGGGCGCACGGGAGCAGTACTTC. It translates to CASSLVLAGAREQYF.

This clonotype was seen at least ten times. V and J are TRBV6-2 or TRBV6-3 and TRBJ2-7; 8 positions agree with TRBD1. CDR1 MNHEY and CDR2 SVGEGT come from the germline V gene. The CDR3 runs 17 residues. The trim removed 3 bases at V and 7 bases at J, leaving 17 bases unmatched. The chain's CDR3 is CASSYPPAGQGSREQYF. CDR3 DNA: TGTGCCAGCAGTTATCCCCCCGCCGGACAGGGCAGTCGGGAGCAGTACTTC.

The chain links TRBV5-1 to TRBJ1-1; 7 positions agree with TRBD1. The CDR3 totals 12 residues. The germline V gene encodes CDR1 SGHRS and CDR2 YFSETQ. With V trimmed by 7 bases and J by 10 bases, 10 bases remained unmatched. CDR3 protein: CASGTSGGAAFF. CDR3 sequence (DNA): TGCGCCAGCGGAACCTCAGGGGGGGCAGCTTTCTTT.

There are many counts of this clonotype. The chain recombines TRBV19 with TRBJ2-2, with D possibly being TRBD1 (6 bases). The CDR3 runs to 13 residues. CDR1 is LNHDA and CDR2 is SQIVND in the germline V gene (reference sequence). Trimming left V 7 bases short and J 5 bases short, with 11 bases between. The DNA of the CDR3 is TGTGCCAGTAACCTCGACAGGACCGGGGAGCTGTTTTTT. Translated: CASNLDRTGELFF.

Many counts were recorded for this clonotype. The chain uses TRBV20-1 and TRBJ2-7; possibly TRBD2 for D (6 bases). The CDR3 loop spans 15 amino acids. In germline, CDR1 is DFQATT, CDR2 SNEGSKA (reference sequence). Trimming took 1 base from V and 5 from J, leaving 18 bases between them. The CDR3 nucleotides read TGCAGTGCTAGAGGACTAGTGGGGGACTTAGACGAGCAGTACTTC. It specifies CSARGLVGDLDEQYF.

This clonotype was picked up a small number of times. The gene calls are TRBV5-1 and TRBJ1-1; maybe TRBD1 (6 bases). Germline V gene lookup returns CDR1 SGHRS and CDR2 YFSETQ. The CDR3 consists of 14 residues. V was shortened by 4 bases and J by 1 base, with 11 bases between the two germline ends. The CDR3 loop is CASSGGQQNTEAFF. CDR3 coding DNA: TGCGCCAGCAGCGGGGGACAACAGAACACTGAAGCTTTCTTT.

Worth noting for this clonotype: At one end the junction does not follow the germline gene, possibly because of a read error. This chain links TRBV7-7 with TRBJ2-2, with D unclear. The germline CDR1 and CDR2 sequences are SSHAT and FNYEAQ (reference sequence). The CDR3 runs to 13 residues. The CDR3 DNA follows: TGTGCTAGCAGCTCGTGGTCGCCCGGGGAGCTGTTTTTT. The encoded protein is CASSSWSPGELFF. Supplemented by reference TRBV7-7 and TRBJ2-2, the full variable domain reads GAGVSQSPRYKVTKRGQDVTLRCDPISSHATLYWYQQALGQGPEFLTYFNYEAQPDKSGLPSDRFSAERPEGSISTLTIQRTEQRDSAMYRCASSSWSPGELFFGEGSRLTVL.

CDR3 sequence (DNA): TGCGCCAGCAGCTTGGCAGGGAGTTCTGAAGCTTTCTTT. As protein: CASSLAGSSEAFF. The chain is built from TRBV5-1 and TRBJ1-1, with D perhaps TRBD1 (5 bases). Germline V lookup: CDR1 SGHRS, CDR2 YFSETQ. The CDR3 loop spans 13 amino acids. Trimming took 0 bases from V and 6 from J, leaving 9 bases between them.

In this sample, this clonotype turned up many times. The chain uses TRBV6-6 and TRBJ1-5; D ambiguous. CDR3 length: 13 residues. Germline CDR1 MNHNY, CDR2 SVGAGI (reference sequence). Trimming cost V 5 bases and J 4 bases, with 9 bases left between them. CDR3 sequence: CASSRNVNQPQHF. In DNA form, the CDR3 reads TGTGCCAGCAGTCGCAACGTAAATCAGCCCCAGCATTTT.

The V gene is TRBV5-1, the J gene TRBJ1-5; no definite D call. Trimming cost V 3 bases and J 7 bases, with 17 bases left between them. Germline CDR1 is SGHRS and CDR2 is YFSETQ. The CDR3 spans 15 residues. The CDR3 sequence: CASSSAPGSGQPQHF. The CDR3 region has the DNA TGCGCCAGCAGCTCTGCCCCGGGGTCGGGACAGCCCCAGCATTTT.

This clonotype occurred many times. V gene TRBV7-2 combines with J gene TRBJ2-7, with 8 positions matching TRBD2. The germline gives CDR1 SGHTA, CDR2 FQGNSA. V lost 0 bases, J lost 0 bases, and 4 bases stayed unmatched. The CDR3 runs to 16 residues. The CDR3 nucleotides are TGTGCCAGCAGCTTAGCGAGGGCGGGGGGCTCCTACGAGCAGTACTTC. Translation gives CASSLARAGGSYEQYF.

There are many counts of this clonotype. The CDR3 DNA is TGTGCCAGCAAGGTCGGGGGAATCACCGGGGAGCTGTTTTTT. Translated: CASKVGGITGELFF. The rearrangement joins TRBV28 to TRBJ2-2; a possible D gene is TRBD2 (6 bases). CDR3 length: 14 residues. V was shortened by 7 bases and J by 4 bases, with 13 bases between the two germline ends. The germline V gene has CDR1 MDHEN and CDR2 SYDVKM.